The 15 T cell receptor beta chains in this list originate from one sample, sequenced in a study of blood T cell repertoires in COVID-19. Repertoires were generated with immunoSEQ multiplex PCR, while TCRdb's copy carries only in-frame clones and drops some. Here the sample spans 52,000 or so clones, about 85% being singletons. Sequences were obtained from peripheral blood. The receptors were gathered from a woman in her seventies with active COVID-19.

The CDR3 sequence is CASSQPRDRGSPLHF. In nucleotides, the CDR3 is TGTGCCAGCAGCCAACCTCGGGACAGGGGTTCACCCCTCCACTTT. The V gene is TRBV4-2, the J gene TRBJ1-6; 10 bases line up with TRBD1. With V trimmed by 2 bases and J by 9 bases, 4 bases remained unmatched. This CDR3 contains 15 residues. Looked up from germline, CDR1 is LGHNA and CDR2 is YNFKEQ.

This sequence joins TRBV30 and TRBJ1-5; TRBD1 matches 9 bases. CDR1 is GTSNPN and CDR2 is SVGIG in the germline V gene (reference sequence). There are 14 residues in the CDR3. With V trimmed by 1 base and J by 7 bases, 5 bases remained unmatched. For the CDR3, the DNA is TGTGCCTGGAGTGGCGGGACAGGGAGGCAGCCCCAGCATTTT. It codes for CAWSGGTGRQPQHF. Full variable domain (remainder filled in from reference TRBV30 and TRBJ1-5): SQTIHQWPATLVQPVGSPLSLECTVEGTSNPNLYWYRQAAGRGLQLLFYSVGIGQISSEVPQNLSASRPQDRQFILSSKKLLLSDSGFYLCAWSGGTGRQPQHFGDGTRLSIL.

V and J are TRBV9 and TRBJ2-2, with D perhaps TRBD2 (6 bases). Trimming removed 4 bases at V and 4 bases at J, with 17 bases between. Looked up from germline, CDR1 is SGDLS and CDR2 is YYNGEE. The CDR3 loop spans 16 amino acids. The CDR3 nucleotides read TGTGCCAGCAGCCCCCGTGGAGGAGGGACCACCGGGGAGCTGTTTTTT. Translation gives CASSPRGGGTTGELFF.

The gene calls are TRBV27 and TRBJ1-5; 7 bases are shared with TRBD1. Germline V gene data show CDR1 as MNHEY and CDR2 as SMNVEV (reference sequence). The J segment lost 8 bases and the V segment lost 0 bases, leaving 16 bases of the junction unmatched. The CDR3 has 18 amino acids. The CDR3 sequence: CASSLSSGWAGGREPQHF. The DNA for the CDR3 is TGTGCCAGCAGTTTATCGTCTGGGTGGGCAGGGGGTCGGGAGCCCCAGCATTTT.

J is TRBJ2-3 and V is TRBV5-1; TRBD1 matches 10 bases. The CDR3 has 15 residues. Germline-derived CDR1 and CDR2 are SGHRS and YFSETQ. Unmatched junction bases numbered 6, after V lost 6 bases and J lost 2 bases. CDR3 protein: CASNPDRGLTDTQYF. The CDR3 DNA is TGCGCCAGCAACCCCGACAGGGGGCTCACAGATACGCAGTATTTT.

The chain joins TRBV27 to TRBJ1-5, with 7 positions matching TRBD1. The length of the CDR3 is 15 residues. V was clipped by 5 bases and J by 4 bases; unmatched bases: 8. Germline-derived CDR1 and CDR2 are MNHEY and SMNVEV (reference sequence). CDR3 bases: TGTGCCAGCAGTCTCCGGACAGGCCGGAATCAGCCCCAGCATTTT. The encoded protein is CASSLRTGRNQPQHF.

The genes are TRBV5-1 and TRBJ2-1; TRBD1 is a possible D gene (6 bases). Germline loops: CDR1 SGHRS, CDR2 YFSETQ. The CDR3 has 14 residues. The ends were cut back, 4 bases at V and 5 bases at J, with 13 bases in the middle. CDR3 region: CASSDGTGHNEQFF. CDR3 DNA: TGCGCCAGCAGCGACGGTACAGGGCACAATGAGCAGTTCTTC.

DNA for the CDR3: TGTGCCATCAGTGTTTTAGCGGAGTACAATGAGCAGTTCTTC. Its protein product is CAISVLAEYNEQFF. The genes are TRBV10-3 and TRBJ2-1; D might be TRBD2 (6 bases). Deletions cut 4 bases from V and 4 bases from J, with 11 bases between. The CDR3 is 14 residues long. Germline V gene lookup returns CDR1 ENHRY and CDR2 SYGVKD.

The chain has TRBV6-5 and TRBJ2-2, with TRBD2 as a possible D gene (6 bases). The germline V gene has CDR1 MNHEY and CDR2 SVGAGI. The CDR3 contains 14 residues. The germline V and J ends were trimmed by 8 bases and 6 bases, with 16 bases remaining between them. CDR3 sequence reads: CASVMAPGAGELFF. CDR3 coding DNA: TGTGCCAGCGTGATGGCCCCGGGGGCCGGGGAGCTGTTTTTT.

The chain combines TRBV29-1 with TRBJ1-1; the D gene is possibly TRBD1 (5 bases). Trimming stripped 4 bases from V and 4 bases from J, with 10 bases between. Looked up from germline, CDR1 is SQVTM and CDR2 is ANQGSEA. The length of the CDR3 is 12 residues. This CDR3 is CSVGGVGTEAFF. For the CDR3, the DNA is TGCAGCGTTGGGGGGGTCGGCACTGAAGCTTTCTTT.

In DNA form, the CDR3 reads TGCGCCAGCAGCCGATTTGGACTAGCGGAAAACATTCAGTACTTC. It yields the protein CASSRFGLAENIQYF. This sequence joins TRBV4-1 and TRBJ2-4, with 10 bases aligning to TRBD2. After removal of 4 bases from V and 5 bases from J, the junction contained 5 bases not matched to a gene. The CDR3 runs 15 residues. CDR1 is MGHRA, CDR2 YSYEKL, per germline.

This rearrangement joins TRBV4-2 to TRBJ2-2, with 8 bases fitting TRBD2. Per the germline V gene, CDR1 is LGHNA and CDR2 is YNFKEQ. The CDR3 sequence is 15 residues long. V was clipped by 6 bases and J by 2 bases; unmatched bases: 5. The CDR3 here is CASRLAAGNTGELFF. Here the CDR3 DNA reads TGTGCCAGCAGACTAGCGGCGGGTAACACCGGGGAGCTGTTTTTT.

This chain connects TRBV18 to TRBJ1-2; tentative D call: TRBD1 (5 bases). There are 13 residues in the CDR3. Trimming shortened V by 4 bases and J by 4 bases, and 10 bases separated the two germline ends. Germline CDR1 is KGHSH and CDR2 is LQKENI. CDR3 sequence reads: CASSQTDSYGYTF. Written as DNA, the CDR3 is TGTGCCAGCTCACAGACAGATTCCTATGGCTACACCTTC.

The genes are TRBV24-1 and TRBJ1-1; 8 bases map to TRBD1. The CDR3 extends over 14 amino acids. Germline CDR1 KGHDR, CDR2 SFDVKD. The trim removed 4 bases at V and 4 bases at J, leaving 4 bases unmatched. The CDR3, as DNA: TGTGCCACCAGTGACTCGACAGGGGCCACTGAAGCTTTCTTT. This codes for CATSDSTGATEAFF.

The V gene is TRBV28, the J gene TRBJ1-1, with 9 bases fitting TRBD1. The CDR3 length is 14 residues. Germline assignment: CDR1 MDHEN and CDR2 SYDVKM. V shed 3 bases and J 1 base; nucleotides not matched to a gene: 0. The DNA for the CDR3 is TGTGCCAGCAGTTTGGGACAGGGGAACACTGAAGCTTTCTTT. This codes for CASSLGQGNTEAFF.